This TCR beta chain was captured in a study of cytomegalovirus exposure and HLA in healthy donors. Across the study: Within an early data release were roughly 83 million unique TCRs drawn from HLA-typed donors. Study results and caveats: Researchers catalogued about 150 TCR beta chains as cytomegalovirus-associated.

The V end was cut by 3 bases, the J end by 8 bases, with 20 bases between. This CDR3 comprises 16 residues. Germline lookup yields CDR1 KGHSH and CDR2 LQKENI. With respect to this clone: The antigen remains unidentified.

The PCR used 60 Vbeta and 13 Jbeta primers. Repertoires were generated with immunoSEQ multiplex PCR, while TCRdb's copy carries only in-frame clones and drops some. The sample carries some 180,000 clones, around 75% recorded once. The sequencing input was PBMCs. This receptor was taken from a male donor in good health and CMV-seronegative. This chain uses TRBV18 with TRBJ1-5; D unresolved. CDR3 residues: CASSPRHDRGGEPQHF. The DNA for the CDR3 is TGTGCCAGCTCACCGCGACATGATCGGGGTGGTGAGCCCCAGCATTTT.